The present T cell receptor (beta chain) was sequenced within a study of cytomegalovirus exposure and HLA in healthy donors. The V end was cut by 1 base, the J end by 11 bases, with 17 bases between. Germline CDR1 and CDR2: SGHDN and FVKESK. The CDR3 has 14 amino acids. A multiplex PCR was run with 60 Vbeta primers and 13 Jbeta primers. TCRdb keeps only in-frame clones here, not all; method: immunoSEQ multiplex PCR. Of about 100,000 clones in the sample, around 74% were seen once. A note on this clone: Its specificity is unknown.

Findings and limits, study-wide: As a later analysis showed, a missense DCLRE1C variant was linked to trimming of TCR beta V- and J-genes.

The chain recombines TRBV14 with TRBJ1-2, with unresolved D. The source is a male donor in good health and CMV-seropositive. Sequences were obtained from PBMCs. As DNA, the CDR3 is TGTGCCAGCAGCCAAGTCTTGTCGCTGGGAGGGTACACCTTC. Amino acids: CASSQVLSLGGYTF.